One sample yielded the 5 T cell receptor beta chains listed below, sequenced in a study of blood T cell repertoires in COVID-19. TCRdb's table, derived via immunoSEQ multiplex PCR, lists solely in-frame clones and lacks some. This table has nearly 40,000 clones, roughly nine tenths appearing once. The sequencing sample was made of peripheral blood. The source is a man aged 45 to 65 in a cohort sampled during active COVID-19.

The DNA for the CDR3 is TGCGCCAGCAGCTTGACTGGGCAGGGGCGCTCCTACGAGCAGTACTTC. Protein sequence: CASSLTGQGRSYEQYF. The V call is TRBV5-1, the J call TRBJ2-7, with TRBD1 as a possible D gene (6 bases). Trimming left V 1 base short and J 0 bases short, with 14 bases between. The CDR3 has 16 amino acids. CDR1 is SGHRS, CDR2 YFSETQ, per germline.

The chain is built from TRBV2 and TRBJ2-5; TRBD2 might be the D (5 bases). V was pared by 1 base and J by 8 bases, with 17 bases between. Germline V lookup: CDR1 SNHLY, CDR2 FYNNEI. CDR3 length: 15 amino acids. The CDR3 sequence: CASSEEEAGRSTQYF. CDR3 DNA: TGTGCCAGCAGTGAAGAGGAGGCAGGCCGGTCCACCCAGTACTTC.

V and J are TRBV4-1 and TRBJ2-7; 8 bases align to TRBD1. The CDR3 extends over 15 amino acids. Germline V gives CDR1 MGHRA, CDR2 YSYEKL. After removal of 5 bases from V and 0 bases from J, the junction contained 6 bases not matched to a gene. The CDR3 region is CASSYGQGTSYEQYV. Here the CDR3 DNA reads TGCGCCAGCAGCTATGGACAGGGAACCTCCTACGAGCAGTACGTC.

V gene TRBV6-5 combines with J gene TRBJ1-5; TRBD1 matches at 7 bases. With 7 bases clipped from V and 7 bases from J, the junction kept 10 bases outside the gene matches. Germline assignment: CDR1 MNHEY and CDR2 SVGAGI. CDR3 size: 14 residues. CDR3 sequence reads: CASNTRQGGQPQHF. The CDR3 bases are TGTGCCAGCAACACACGACAGGGTGGACAGCCCCAGCATTTT.

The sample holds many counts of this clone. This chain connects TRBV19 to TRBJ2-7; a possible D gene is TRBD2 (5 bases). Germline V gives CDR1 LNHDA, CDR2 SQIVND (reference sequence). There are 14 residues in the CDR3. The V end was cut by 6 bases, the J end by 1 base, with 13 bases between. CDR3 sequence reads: CASSRGPFSYEQYF. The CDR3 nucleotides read TGTGCCAGTAGCCGAGGGCCTTTTTCCTACGAGCAGTACTTC. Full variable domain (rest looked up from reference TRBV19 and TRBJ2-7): DGGITQSPKYLFRKEGQNVTLSCEQNLNHDAMYWYRQDPGQGLRLIYYSQIVNDFQKGDIAEGYSVSREKKESFPLTVTSAQKNPTAFYLCASSRGPFSYEQYFGPGTRLTVT.